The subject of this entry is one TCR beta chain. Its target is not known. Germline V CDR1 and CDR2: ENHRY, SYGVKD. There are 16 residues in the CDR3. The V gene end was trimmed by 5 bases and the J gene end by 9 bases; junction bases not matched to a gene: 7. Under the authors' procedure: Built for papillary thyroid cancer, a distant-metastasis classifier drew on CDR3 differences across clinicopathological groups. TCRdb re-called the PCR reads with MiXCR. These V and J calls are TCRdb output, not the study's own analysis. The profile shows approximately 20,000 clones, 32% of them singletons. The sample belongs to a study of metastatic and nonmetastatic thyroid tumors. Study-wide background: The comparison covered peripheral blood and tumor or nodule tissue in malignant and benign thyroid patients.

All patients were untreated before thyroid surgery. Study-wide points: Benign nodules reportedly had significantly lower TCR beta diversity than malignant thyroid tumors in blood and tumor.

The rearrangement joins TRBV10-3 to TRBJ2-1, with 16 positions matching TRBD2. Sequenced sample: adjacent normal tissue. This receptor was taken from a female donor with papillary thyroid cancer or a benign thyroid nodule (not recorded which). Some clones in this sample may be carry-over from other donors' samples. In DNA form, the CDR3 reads TGTGCCATCAGTCCGGGACTAGCGGGAGGGGAGGGTGAGCAGTTCTTC. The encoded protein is CAISPGLAGGEGEQFF.